A single sample is the source of the 12 T cell receptor beta chains below, sequenced in a study of cytomegalovirus exposure and HLA in healthy donors. TCRdb's table, derived via immunoSEQ multiplex PCR, lists solely in-frame clones and lacks some. The sample carries roughly 300,000 clones, 87% recorded once. Sequenced: PBMCs. These TCRs come from a woman younger than 45 in good health and CMV-seropositive.

The rearrangement joins TRBV29-1 to TRBJ2-7, with a weak D call TRBD2 (5 bases). V was cut by 4 bases and J by 7 bases, with 17 bases left in between. Germline V CDR1 and CDR2: SQVTM, ANQGSEA. The CDR3 loop spans 13 amino acids. The CDR3 sequence: CSVAPGRTGEQYF. CDR3 DNA: TGCAGCGTTGCCCCAGGACGGACTGGTGAGCAGTACTTC.

This chain joins TRBV29-1 and TRBJ1-1, with a possible D match to TRBD1 (5 bases). The CDR3 runs to 13 residues. V was shortened by 7 bases and J by 0 bases, with 12 bases between the two germline ends. Germline V gives CDR1 SQVTM, CDR2 ANQGSEA. CDR3 sequence: CSGRQKMNTEAFF. CDR3 sequence (DNA): TGCAGCGGAAGACAGAAAATGAACACTGAAGCTTTCTTT.

This clone was seen a handful of times. The rearrangement uses TRBV5-1 and TRBJ2-7; 10 positions match TRBD1. This CDR3 contains 15 residues. The V and J ends lost 1 base and 5 bases, in that order; junction bases with no gene match: 6. Per germline, CDR1 SGHRS and CDR2 YFSETQ. The CDR3 sequence: CASSLQTGGVDEQYF. The DNA for the CDR3 is TGCGCCAGCAGCTTGCAGACAGGGGGCGTAGACGAGCAGTACTTC.

The chain links TRBV6-1 to TRBJ1-5; no firm D call. Germline V gene data show CDR1 as MNHNS and CDR2 as SASEGT. V dropped 0 bases and J dropped 0 bases, with 12 bases sitting between them. The CDR3 is made up of 17 amino acids. CDR3 bases: TGTGCCAGCAGTGAAGCCCGGACGGTCTATAGCAATCAGCCCCAGCATTTT. Translated, it gives CASSEARTVYSNQPQHF.

The V call is TRBV6-5, the J call TRBJ1-6; possibly TRBD1 for D (6 bases). CDR1 is MNHEY and CDR2 is SVGAGI in the germline V gene. V gave up 0 bases and J gave up 7 bases, with 10 bases separating them. This CDR3 contains 15 residues. The CDR3 nucleotides read TGTGCCAGCAGTTACTCGACCAGGGGAAATTCACCCCTCCACTTT. Encoded protein: CASSYSTRGNSPLHF.

This clone was observed once. This chain joins TRBV4-1 and TRBJ1-5; D is unclear. The germline V gene has CDR1 MGHRA and CDR2 YSYEKL. The CDR3 has 16 residues. V was clipped by 0 bases and J by 4 bases, with 13 bases between them. In DNA form, the CDR3 reads TGCGCCAGCAGCCAAGAAAGGAAGGCGGGGAATCAGCCCCAGCATTTT. Translated, it gives CASSQERKAGNQPQHF.

This clone was seen only a few times. CDR3 DNA sequence: TGCGCCAGCAGCTCCCCCTCCGGGACCTCCTACGAGCAGTACTTC. Protein product: CASSSPSGTSYEQYF. The chain couples TRBV4-1 to TRBJ2-7; D assignment may be TRBD1 or TRBD2 (5 bases each). Germline CDR1 and CDR2: MGHRA and YSYEKL. This CDR3 comprises 15 residues. The germline V and J ends were trimmed by 5 bases and 0 bases, with 14 bases remaining between them.

The chain couples TRBV2 to TRBJ2-1; TRBD2 is a possible D gene (5 bases). Between the trimmed V and J ends, which lost 5 bases and 0 bases, there was a span of 8 bases. The CDR3 is made up of 14 amino acids. The germline CDR1 and CDR2 sequences are SNHLY and FYNNEI. The CDR3 here is CASSKTSSYNEQFF. In DNA form, the CDR3 reads TGTGCCAGCAGTAAAACTAGCTCCTACAATGAGCAGTTCTTC.

The chain carries TRBV5-1 and TRBJ2-7; 7 bases align to TRBD1. The trim removed 4 bases at V and 4 bases at J, leaving 8 bases unmatched. In germline, CDR1 is SGHRS, CDR2 YFSETQ. The CDR3 covers 14 residues. CDR3 coding DNA: TGCGCCAGCAGCCTCTCGGGACAGACATACGAGCAGTACTTC. Translation: CASSLSGQTYEQYF.

The chain couples TRBV5-1 to TRBJ1-2; D unclear. The CDR3 length is 16 residues. Germline assignment: CDR1 SGHRS and CDR2 YFSETQ. V was clipped by 4 bases and J by 4 bases, with 20 bases between them. The CDR3 bases are TGCGCCAGCAGCCCCCGGAGTGAGGGCAGGTTCTATGGCTACACCTTC. Residues: CASSPRSEGRFYGYTF.

The chain is built from TRBV27 and TRBJ1-4, with D uncertain. CDR3 length: 14 residues. Germline V gene sequence: CDR1 MNHEY, CDR2 SMNVEV (reference sequence). V was trimmed by 2 bases and J by 8 bases, leaving 12 bases between them. Written as DNA, the CDR3 is TGTGCCAGCAGTTTAGGCGGACTGGGGGAAAAACTGTTTTTT. This translates into CASSLGGLGEKLFF.

This clone was detected only once. The V gene is TRBV28, the J gene TRBJ1-3, with D maybe TRBD1 (5 bases). Looked up from germline, CDR1 is MDHEN and CDR2 is SYDVKM. Trimming stripped 6 bases from V and 0 bases from J, with 15 bases between. The CDR3 runs 16 residues. In nucleotides, the CDR3 is TGTGCCAGCAGCACCGGGGCGGTAACCTCTGGAAACACCATATATTTT. This codes for CASSTGAVTSGNTIYF.